The 9 T cell receptor beta chains presented below share a single source sample, sequenced in a study of T cells in Graves' hyperthyroidism and ophthalmopathy. The source material, RNA transcripts, was used to amplify TCR beta CDR3 regions. The study used the HTBI primer set for a first-round RT-PCR of the TCR CDR3. From the multiplex PCR reads, TCRdb called clonotypes with MiXCR, one entry per CDR3 protein. In the table there are about 610,000 distinct CDR3 sequences, approximately 14% of which are singletons. Material for sequencing was blood. Receptors were obtained from a woman between 35 and 50 years old with Graves' ophthalmopathy.

There are many counts of this clonotype. This rearrangement joins TRBV20-1 to TRBJ1-1, with TRBD1 matching 10 bases. There are 14 residues in the CDR3. With 1 base clipped from V and 3 bases from J, the junction kept 2 bases outside the gene matches. Germline-derived CDR1 and CDR2 are DFQATT and SNEGSKA (reference sequence). The CDR3 protein is CSARGDRGYTEAFF. CDR3 sequence (DNA): TGCAGTGCTAGAGGGGACAGGGGATACACTGAAGCTTTCTTT.

In DNA form, the CDR3 reads TGTGCCAGCAGTTACAGGAGGACAGGGTACTATGGCTACACCTTC. Protein sequence: CASSYRRTGYYGYTF. The chain is built from TRBV6-5 and TRBJ1-2, with 8 bases that match TRBD1. Germline V lookup: CDR1 MNHEY, CDR2 SVGAGI. The ends lost 2 bases at V and 3 bases at J; junction bases unmatched: 5. The CDR3 length is 15 residues.

This clonotype was counted once. The chain is built from TRBV12-3 or TRBV12-4 and TRBJ1-5, with D maybe TRBD1 (6 bases). V was pared by 3 bases and J by 7 bases, with 19 bases between. The CDR3 extends over 16 amino acids. CDR3 bases: TGTGCCAGCAGTTTGCGATGGTCAGGGGCGGGGCAGCCCCAGCATTTT. Encoded protein: CASSLRWSGAGQPQHF.

About this clonotype: This could be a read error, since a much larger clone is one nucleotide away. The V call is TRBV6-5, the J call TRBJ2-2; D tentatively fits TRBD1 or TRBD2 (5 bases each). This CDR3 comprises 16 residues. Germline assignment: CDR1 MNHEY and CDR2 SVGAGI. The CDR3 is CASSSQRGSRNGELSF. DNA for the CDR3: TGTGCCAGCAGTTCTCAGAGGGGAAGTAGGAACGGGGAGCTGTCTTTT.

The V call is TRBV7-8, the J call TRBJ1-5; D is unclear. Germline V gene lookup returns CDR1 SGHVS and CDR2 FQNEAQ. This CDR3 has 14 residues. Trimming cost V 4 bases and J 4 bases, with 11 bases left between them. CDR3 coding DNA: TGTGCCAGCAGCTCGGACTGGAGGAATCAGCCCCAGCATTTT. Protein sequence: CASSSDWRNQPQHF.

The rearrangement joins TRBV18 to TRBJ2-7, with D perhaps TRBD2 (5 bases). The germline V and J ends were trimmed by 6 bases and 7 bases, with 16 bases remaining between them. The CDR3 is 13 amino acids. The V gene's germline CDR1 is KGHSH and CDR2 LQKENI. The CDR3 nucleotides read TGTGCCAGCTCTGGACTGGGGAGCTTTGAGCAGTACTTC. Translation gives CASSGLGSFEQYF. The variable domain in full, with the rest retrieved from reference TRBV18 and TRBJ2-7, is NAGVMQNPRHLVRRRGQEARLRCSPMKGHSHVYWYRQLPEEGLKFMVYLQKENIIDESGMPKERFSAEFPKEGPSILRIQQVVRGDSAAYFCASSGLGSFEQYFGPGTRLTVT.

There are many counts of this clonotype. The V call is TRBV20-1, the J call TRBJ1-1; D is uncertain. Germline V gives CDR1 DFQATT, CDR2 SNEGSKA (reference sequence). The CDR3 loop spans 12 amino acids. V lost 0 bases and J lost 6, with 8 bases in between. The CDR3 DNA is TGCAGTGCTAGAGATCCTGAATCTGAAGCTTTCTTT. Protein product: CSARDPESEAFF.

The chain couples TRBV7-2 to TRBJ1-1, with D possibly TRBD1 on 5 matching bases. This CDR3 is built from 13 residues. The ends were cut back, 4 bases at V and 8 bases at J, with 14 bases in the middle. CDR1 is SGHTA, CDR2 FQGNSA, per germline. The CDR3 region has the DNA TGTGCCAGCAGCTCGTTGGGGGGTGGCGAAGCTTTCTTT. As protein: CASSSLGGGEAFF.

This clonotype turned up a few times. The chain employs TRBV28 and TRBJ2-2; no clear D. Trimming removed 4 bases from V and 6 bases from J, with 15 bases in between. The length of the CDR3 is 15 residues. CDR1 is MDHEN and CDR2 is SYDVKM in the germline V gene. The CDR3 loop reads CASSSPALQAGELFF. The DNA for the CDR3 is TGTGCCAGCAGTTCTCCGGCCCTACAAGCCGGGGAGCTGTTTTTT.